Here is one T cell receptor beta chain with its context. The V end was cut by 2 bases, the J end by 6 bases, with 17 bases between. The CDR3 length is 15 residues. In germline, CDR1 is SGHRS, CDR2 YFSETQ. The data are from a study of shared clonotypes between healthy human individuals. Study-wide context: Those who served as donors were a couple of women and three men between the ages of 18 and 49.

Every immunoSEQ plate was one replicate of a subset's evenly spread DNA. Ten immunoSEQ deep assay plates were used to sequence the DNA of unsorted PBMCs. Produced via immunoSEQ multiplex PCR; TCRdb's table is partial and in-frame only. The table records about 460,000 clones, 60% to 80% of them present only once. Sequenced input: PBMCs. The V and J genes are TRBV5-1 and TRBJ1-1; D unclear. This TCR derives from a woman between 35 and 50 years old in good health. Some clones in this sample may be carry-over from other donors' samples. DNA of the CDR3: TGCGCCAGCAGCTTCGAACGGGAGGGTAGCGCTGAAGCTTTCTTT. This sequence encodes CASSFEREGSAEAFF. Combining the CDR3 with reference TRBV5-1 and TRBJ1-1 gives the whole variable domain KAGVTQTPRYLIKTRGQQVTLSCSPISGHRSVSWYQQTPGQGLQFLFEYFSETQRNKGNFPGRFSGRQFSNSRSEMNVSTLELGDSALYLCASSFEREGSAEAFFGQGTRLTVV.